This note documents a single TCR beta chain sequence. Its antigen remains unidentified. This sample is part of a study of blood T cells in healthy people across ages. The study's findings and limits: Naive T cell percentage showed a strong correlation with the diversity of TCR beta.

Sample donors were healthy Caucasian individuals that came from Russia, aged about 6 to 95. Researchers collected about 9.1 milliliters of peripheral blood from every single donor. A J-beta primer mix and a sample-barcoded 5' primer were used in a second PCR of roughly 6 to 11 cycles. TCRdb fed the 5' RACE reads into MiXCR, producing one record per CDR3 protein. The sample has around 1,800,000 distinct CDR3 sequences; roughly two fifths are singletons. Trimming pared 3 bases from V and 13 bases from J, leaving 23 bases between. CDR3 size: 15 residues. The sequenced sample consisted of blood. This rearrangement joins TRBV12-3 or TRBV12-4 to TRBJ2-3, with a tentative D call TRBD2 (6 bases). This sequence originates from a human donor in good health. The CDR3 reads CASSFENGRADMEYF. The CDR3 bases are TGTGCCAGCAGTTTCGAGAACGGGAGAGCAGATATGGAGTATTTT.